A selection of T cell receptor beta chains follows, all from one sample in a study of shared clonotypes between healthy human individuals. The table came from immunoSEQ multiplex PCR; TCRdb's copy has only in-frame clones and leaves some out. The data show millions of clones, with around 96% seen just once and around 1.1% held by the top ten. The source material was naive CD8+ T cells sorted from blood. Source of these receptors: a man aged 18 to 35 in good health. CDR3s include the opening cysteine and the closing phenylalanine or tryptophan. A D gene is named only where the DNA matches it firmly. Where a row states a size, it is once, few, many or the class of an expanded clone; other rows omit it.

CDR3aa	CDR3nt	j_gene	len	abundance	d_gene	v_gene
CASSIGLYTEAFF	TGTGCCAGCAGTATTGGGTTGTACACTGAAGCTTTCTTT	TRBJ1-1	13	-	-	TRBV6-5
CASRPIQGTDTQYF	TGCGCCAGCAGGCCAATTCAAGGCACAGATACGCAGTATTTT	TRBJ2-3	14	-	-	TRBV4-1
CAWRLGSGNTGELFF	TGTGCCTGGAGGTTGGGTAGCGGAAACACCGGGGAGCTGTTTTTT	TRBJ2-2	15	-	-	TRBV30
CASSLVSGGEDNEQFF	TGTGCCAGCAGCTTAGTGTCCGGGGGCGAGGACAATGAGCAGTTCTTC	TRBJ2-1	16	-	-	TRBV11-2
CASSYRAGGSGELFF	TGTGCCAGCAGTTACAGGGCGGGAGGGTCCGGGGAGCTGTTTTTT	TRBJ2-2	15	-	TRBD2	TRBV6-5
CASSTRRAGMNTEAFF	TGTGCCAGTAGTACTAGGAGGGCAGGCATGAACACTGAAGCTTTCTTT	TRBJ1-1	16	once	-	TRBV19
CASSPVLMNTEAFF	TGTGCCAGCAGCCCCGTTCTGATGAACACTGAAGCTTTCTTT	TRBJ1-1	14	-	-	TRBV7-9
CASSSGIDYEQYF	TGTGCCAGCAGCAGTGGGATTGACTACGAGCAGTACTTC	TRBJ2-7	13	-	-	TRBV7-6
CASSLVGRPPLATNEKLFF	TGTGCCAGCAGCTTAGTCGGTCGGCCCCCGCTTGCAACTAATGAAAAACTGTTTTTT	TRBJ1-4	19	-	-	TRBV7-9
CASTDRGRNYEQYF	TGTGCCAGCACAGACAGGGGCAGAAACTACGAGCAGTACTTC	TRBJ2-7	14	-	TRBD1	TRBV6-1
CASSQSEGNGYTF	TGCGCCAGCAGCCAAAGCGAGGGAAATGGCTACACCTTC	TRBJ1-2	13	-	-	TRBV4-1
CASSSPQGPHEQYF	TGTGCCAGCAGCTCCCCACAGGGGCCCCACGAGCAGTACTTC	TRBJ2-7	14	-	TRBD1	TRBV7-9
CASSLASWTGELFF	TGCGCCAGCAGCTTGGCAAGCTGGACCGGGGAGCTGTTTTTT	TRBJ2-2	14	-	-	TRBV5-1
CASSSQGSSYEQYF	TGTGCCAGCAGCTCGCAAGGATCCTCCTACGAGCAGTACTTC	TRBJ2-7	14	-	-	TRBV7-8
CASSQDSGYYEQYF	TGCGCCAGCAGCCAAGATTCAGGGTACTACGAGCAGTACTTC	TRBJ2-7	14	-	-	TRBV4-1
CTSSQRRGGNEQYF	TGCACCAGCAGCCAGAGGCGTGGAGGGAACGAGCAGTACTTC	TRBJ2-7	14	-	-	TRBV1
CASSWGTGTTEAFF	TGTGCCAGCAGCTGGGGAACAGGGACCACTGAAGCTTTCTTT	TRBJ1-1	14	-	-	TRBV5-6